The clone carrying this T cell receptor beta chain occurred a few times. The target antigen is unknown. CDR1 is SGHTA and CDR2 is FQGNSA in the germline V gene. The CDR3 contains 13 residues. V dropped 5 bases and J dropped 4 bases, with 12 bases sitting between them. This entry comes from a study of OX40 agonist ivuxolimab in advanced cancers. Study background: A mean age of approximately 60 years, range roughly 20 to 80, was recorded, and around 85% were male.

Study results and limitations: The work left the antigen specificity of expanded peripheral T cells undetermined. Among T cells, CD8+ cells averaged more expanded clones than CD4+ cells.

Here immunoSEQ multiplex PCR was the method, and the copy in TCRdb shows in-frame clones only, minus some. The data hold 50,000 to 65,000 clones, with 80% to 90% observed a single time. This sample comprised CD4+ or CD8+ T cells sorted from blood, obtained in a trial of the OX40 agonist ivuxolimab. The sequence derives from an adult with an advanced solid tumor such as melanoma, head and neck, liver or kidney cancer. The J gene is TRBJ2-7, the V gene TRBV7-2; TRBD2 might be the D (6 bases). The CDR3 is CASSRLEFYEQYF. The CDR3 DNA follows: TGTGCCAGCAGCCGACTAGAATTTTACGAGCAGTACTTC.